The 29 T cell receptor beta chains listed next were all sequenced from one sample in a study of cytomegalovirus exposure and HLA in healthy donors. Amplification used 60 Vbeta primers and 13 Jbeta primers. Produced via immunoSEQ multiplex PCR; TCRdb's table is partial and in-frame only. The table for this sample gives 65,000 to 95,000 clones. Sequencing was carried out using PBMCs. The receptors were gathered from a man younger than 45 in good health and CMV-seronegative.

The V call is TRBV27, the J call TRBJ1-4; 7 bases fit TRBD1. The CDR3 runs 16 residues. The V and J ends lost 7 bases and 8 bases, in that order; junction bases with no gene match: 16. CDR1 is MNHEY, CDR2 SMNVEV, per germline (reference sequence). CDR3 in DNA: TGTGCCAGCACCCGACTTTACAGGGGAAGTGGCGAAAAACTGTTTTTT. It codes for CASTRLYRGSGEKLFF.

J is TRBJ1-2 and V is TRBV15; a weak D match, TRBD1 (5 bases). Trimming took 1 base from V and 3 from J, leaving 6 bases between them. The germline gives CDR1 LNHNV, CDR2 YYDKDF (reference sequence). This CDR3 is 13 amino acids long. CDR3 amino acids: CATSRGQYYGYTF. The CDR3 DNA follows: TGTGCCACCAGCAGAGGACAGTACTATGGCTACACCTTC. Supplemented by reference TRBV15 and TRBJ1-2, the full variable domain reads DAMVIQNPRYQVTQFGKPVTLSCSQTLNHNVMYWYQQKSSQAPKLLFHYYDKDFNNEADTPDNFQSRRPNTSFCFLDIRSPGLGDTAMYLCATSRGQYYGYTFGSGTRLTVV.

The CDR3: CASSLDSTGVNEQYF. In nucleotides, the CDR3 is TGTGCCAGCAGCCTAGATTCGACAGGGGTGAACGAGCAGTACTTC. The rearrangement joins TRBV4-2 to TRBJ2-7, with 8 bases fitting TRBD1. This CDR3 comprises 15 residues. CDR1 and CDR2 from the germline V gene are LGHNA and YNFKEQ. J gave up 5 bases and V 4 bases, and 10 bases lay outside the gene matches.

This chain connects TRBV5-6 to TRBJ1-6; TRBD1 aligns across 9 bases. The CDR3 is made up of 15 amino acids. J lost 8 bases, V lost 4 bases, and 7 bases had no gene match. Germline CDR1 and CDR2: SGHDT and YYEEEE. The CDR3 DNA reads as TGTGCCAGCAGCCGAACAGACAGGGGGGATTCACCCCTCCACTTT. This gives the protein CASSRTDRGDSPLHF.

The chain has TRBV18 and TRBJ2-3; 9 nucleotides agree with TRBD2. V trimming: 6 bases; J trimming: 1 base; junction bases outside the gene matches: 11. Germline CDR1 and CDR2: KGHSH and LQKENI. This CDR3 spans 17 amino acids. CDR3 DNA: TGTGCCAGCTCCCTAGGTTCTAGCGGGACCCGCACAGATACGCAGTATTTT. This sequence encodes CASSLGSSGTRTDTQYF.

The CDR3 spells CASRAYTPGGKYF. As DNA, the CDR3 is TGTGCCAGCAGGGCTTACACCCCAGGGGGAAAGTACTTC. The chain recombines TRBV2 with TRBJ2-7; TRBD1 agrees at 7 bases. Germline CDR1 is SNHLY and CDR2 is FYNNEI. With V trimmed by 6 bases and J by 11 bases, 13 bases remained unmatched. The CDR3 sequence is 13 residues long. Full variable domain (remainder filled in from reference TRBV2 and TRBJ2-7): EPEVTQTPSHQVTQMGQEVILRCVPISNHLYFYWYRQILGQKVEFLVSFYNNEISEKSEIFDDQFSVERPDGSNFTLKIRSTKLEDSAMYFCASRAYTPGGKYFGPGTRLTVT.

The chain has TRBV27 and TRBJ2-1, with 7 bases lining up with TRBD2. There are 15 residues in the CDR3. Per germline, CDR1 MNHEY and CDR2 SMNVEV (reference sequence). V trimming: 2 bases; J trimming: 6 bases; junction bases outside the gene matches: 7. The DNA for the CDR3 is TGTGCCAGCAGTTTAATGGCGGGAGCGGCCAATGAGCAGTTCTTC. Translated: CASSLMAGAANEQFF.

The chain has TRBV13 and TRBJ2-1; 7 bases line up with TRBD2. V lost 7 bases, J lost 8 bases, and 14 bases stayed unmatched. The CDR3 runs to 15 residues. Looked up from germline, CDR1 is PRHDT and CDR2 is FYEKMQ (reference sequence). CDR3 amino acids: CASKVMSAGSDEQFF. The CDR3, as DNA: TGTGCCAGCAAAGTCATGTCAGCGGGATCAGATGAGCAGTTCTTC.

The rearrangement joins TRBV29-1 to TRBJ1-2; 7 bases map to TRBD1. The CDR3 consists of 14 residues. CDR1 is SQVTM, CDR2 ANQGSEA, per germline. J was trimmed by 2 bases and V by 5 bases; bases with no gene match: 8. The CDR3 DNA sequence: TGCAGCGTTTCCGGGACAGTCGAAAACTATGGCTACACCTTC. This gives the protein CSVSGTVENYGYTF.

The chain combines TRBV10-3 with TRBJ2-5, with TRBD2 as a possible D gene (5 bases). CDR3 size: 14 residues. V lost 6 bases, J lost 2 bases, and 13 bases lay in between. Germline V gene sequence: CDR1 ENHRY, CDR2 SYGVKD. CDR3 sequence reads: CAISEGPWQETQYF. In nucleotides, the CDR3 is TGTGCCATCAGCGAGGGCCCTTGGCAAGAGACCCAGTACTTC.

The V and J genes are TRBV4-3 and TRBJ1-1, with D tentatively TRBD1 (5 bases). Looked up from germline, CDR1 is LGHNA and CDR2 is YSLEER. Trimming removed 0 bases at V and 3 bases at J, with 8 bases between. CDR3 size: 14 residues. CDR3 coding DNA: TGCGCCAGCAGCCAAGAGGGGGGGTACACTGAAGCTTTCTTT. It specifies CASSQEGGYTEAFF.

The V call is TRBV2, the J call TRBJ1-1; weak D call: TRBD1 (6 bases). Between the trimmed V and J ends, which lost 3 bases and 0 bases, there was a span of 11 bases. The CDR3 is 15 residues long. From germline, CDR1 is SNHLY and CDR2 FYNNEI. The CDR3 DNA follows: TGTGCCAGCAGTGAGCAGGGGACCATGAACACTGAAGCTTTCTTT. Its translation is CASSEQGTMNTEAFF.

The chain uses TRBV29-1 and TRBJ1-2; 7 positions agree with TRBD1. Per germline, CDR1 SQVTM and CDR2 ANQGSEA. The V segment lost 5 bases and the J segment 6 bases; nucleotides outside the gene matches: 9. The CDR3 sequence is 13 residues long. The CDR3, as DNA: TGCAGCGTTAAGTCGTGGGACAGCGATGGCTACACCTTC. Translating it yields CSVKSWDSDGYTF.

The rearrangement links TRBV2 to TRBJ2-4; the D gene is possibly TRBD1 (6 bases). Trimming took 8 bases from V and 5 from J, leaving 13 bases between them. The V gene's germline CDR1 is SNHLY and CDR2 FYNNEI. The CDR3 is 13 amino acids. The CDR3 reads CASCLGGQNIQYF. CDR3 nucleotide sequence: TGTGCCAGCTGTTTAGGGGGACAAAACATTCAGTACTTC.

The CDR3 sequence is CASSLTGEHQPQHF. DNA of the CDR3: TGTGCCAGCAGCCTAACAGGGGAGCATCAGCCCCAGCATTTT. The V and J genes are TRBV4-2 and TRBJ1-5; 7 bases map to TRBD1. V lost 4 bases to trimming and J lost 5 bases; unmatched junction nucleotides: 5. Germline V gene data show CDR1 as LGHNA and CDR2 as YNFKEQ. The CDR3 sequence is 14 residues long.

The chain couples TRBV5-6 to TRBJ1-2, with 11 bases matching TRBD1. This CDR3 spans 15 amino acids. The germline gives CDR1 SGHDT, CDR2 YYEEEE. Trimming cost V 4 bases and J 7 bases; bases outside gene matches: 9. The CDR3 DNA follows: TGTGCCAGCAGCCTCTCGGGACAGGGGGATCCTGGCTACACCTTC. Residues: CASSLSGQGDPGYTF.

This chain connects TRBV5-4 to TRBJ2-7, with TRBD2 as a possible D gene (6 bases). There are 14 residues in the CDR3. Germline values: CDR1 SGHNT, CDR2 YYREEE (reference sequence). V shed 4 bases and J shed 2 bases, with 13 bases lying between them. CDR3 DNA: TGTGCCAGCAGCGTCGACGGGGGTCCCTACGAGCAGTACTTC. Protein product: CASSVDGGPYEQYF.

The chain employs TRBV27 and TRBJ2-3, with TRBD1 matching over 7 bases. The CDR3 totals 15 residues. Germline loops: CDR1 MNHEY, CDR2 SMNVEV (reference sequence). The trim removed 7 bases at V and 5 bases at J, leaving 12 bases unmatched. CDR3 DNA: TGTGCCAGCACAACAAGGACAGGTTCGGGAGATACGCAGTATTTT. It translates to CASTTRTGSGDTQYF.

The chain has TRBV11-2 and TRBJ1-2; 7 bases line up with TRBD1. The germline CDR1 and CDR2 sequences are SGHAT and FQNNGV. J was trimmed by 8 bases and V by 5 bases; bases with no gene match: 8. The CDR3 length is 13 residues. In nucleotides, the CDR3 is TGTGCCAGCAGCAAAAGCGAAGGGGGCGGCTACACCTTC. Its protein is CASSKSEGGGYTF.

V gene TRBV7-8 combines with J gene TRBJ2-6, with a tentative D call TRBD2 (5 bases). The germline V gene has CDR1 SGHVS and CDR2 FQNEAQ. The CDR3 is 17 amino acids. The V gene lost 4 bases and the J gene lost 0 bases, with 13 bases spanning the gap. CDR3 nucleotides: TGTGCCAGCAGCTCGGAGGTATGGCTCTCTGGGGCCAACGTCCTGACTTTC. Translation: CASSSEVWLSGANVLTF.

J is TRBJ2-5 and V is TRBV7-9; the D gene is possibly TRBD1 (5 bases). The CDR3 runs to 14 residues. Trimming stripped 3 bases from V and 4 bases from J, with 12 bases between. CDR1 is SEHNR and CDR2 is FQNEAQ in the germline V gene (reference sequence). CDR3 DNA sequence: TGTGCCAGCAGCTTCGATGCAGGGCGAGAGACCCAGTACTTC. Translated, it gives CASSFDAGRETQYF. Full variable domain (outside the CDR3, taken from reference TRBV7-9 and TRBJ2-5): DTGVSQNPRHKITKRGQNVTFRCDPISEHNRLYWYRQTLGQGPEFLTYFQNEAQLEKSRLLSDRFSAERPKGSFSTLEIQRTEQGDSAMYLCASSFDAGRETQYFGPGTRLLVL.

The CDR3 loop reads CASSIGTGVDTQYF. The CDR3 bases are TGCGCCAGCAGCATAGGGACAGGGGTGGATACGCAGTATTTT. This chain connects TRBV5-1 to TRBJ2-3; 10 nucleotides agree with TRBD1. The germline V gene has CDR1 SGHRS and CDR2 YFSETQ. The CDR3 sequence is 14 residues long. V shed 4 bases and J 6 bases; nucleotides not matched to a gene: 5.

The rearrangement links TRBV5-1 to TRBJ1-5; D is unresolved. The CDR3 spans 15 residues. Trimming removed 0 bases at V and 7 bases at J, with 14 bases between. CDR1 and CDR2 from the germline V gene are SGHRS and YFSETQ. Here the CDR3 DNA reads TGCGCCAGCAGCTTGGCGGGGTCCCCGGGGCAGCCCCAGCATTTT. Protein sequence: CASSLAGSPGQPQHF.

The V and J genes are TRBV6-1 and TRBJ1-2; D is ambiguous. Germline CDR1 and CDR2: MNHNS and SASEGT. Deletions cut 8 bases from V and 4 bases from J, with 11 bases between. The CDR3 length is 12 residues. DNA for the CDR3: TGTGCCAGCGTCCCCACGGGCTATGGCTACACCTTC. Translation: CASVPTGYGYTF.

V and J are TRBV5-6 and TRBJ2-2; D ambiguous. V was shortened by 0 bases and J by 0 bases, with 6 bases between the two germline ends. CDR1 is SGHDT, CDR2 YYEEEE, per germline. CDR3 size: 15 residues. The CDR3 DNA is TGTGCCAGCAGCTTGGTCGGGTCGAACACCGGGGAGCTGTTTTTT. This translates into CASSLVGSNTGELFF. Together with reference TRBV5-6 and TRBJ2-2, the CDR3 gives the full variable domain: DAGVTQSPTHLIKTRGQQVTLRCSPKSGHDTVSWYQQALGQGPQFIFQYYEEEERQRGNFPDRFSGHQFPNYSSELNVNALLLGDSALYLCASSLVGSNTGELFFGEGSRLTVL.

The chain combines TRBV5-6 with TRBJ2-7; TRBD1 agrees at 7 bases. Losses at the gene ends were 0 bases for V and 3 bases for J; bases not matched to a gene: 12. The CDR3 contains 17 residues. The germline gives CDR1 SGHDT, CDR2 YYEEEE. CDR3 loop: CASSLVTAERGHYEQYF. In DNA form, the CDR3 reads TGTGCCAGCAGCTTGGTTACGGCGGAGAGGGGGCACTACGAGCAGTACTTC.

The chain recombines TRBV6-1 with TRBJ2-7; 7 bases agree with TRBD2. Germline V lookup: CDR1 MNHNS, CDR2 SASEGT. This CDR3 is built from 15 residues. The V gene end was trimmed by 3 bases and the J gene end by 3 bases; junction bases not matched to a gene: 8. The CDR3 protein is CASSEAAGEYYEQYF. In DNA form, the CDR3 reads TGTGCCAGCAGTGAGGCGGCGGGAGAGTACTACGAGCAGTACTTC.

The CDR3 DNA is TGTGCCAGCAGCGCGAGGGGGCAGGGCACCGGGGAGCTGTTTTTT. Encoded protein: CASSARGQGTGELFF. The chain recombines TRBV7-6 with TRBJ2-2, with 7 bases fitting TRBD1. J gave up 4 bases and V 5 bases, and 7 bases lay outside the gene matches. Germline values: CDR1 SGHVS, CDR2 FNYEAQ. The CDR3 is made up of 15 amino acids.

The CDR3 here is CSVERTLNTEAFF. The CDR3 DNA reads TGCAGCGTTGAACGCACATTGAACACTGAAGCTTTCTTT. The chain recombines TRBV29-1 with TRBJ1-1; no clear D. Trimming pared 2 bases from V and 0 bases from J, leaving 7 bases between. The CDR3 totals 13 residues. The germline gives CDR1 SQVTM, CDR2 ANQGSEA.